The 22 T cell receptor beta chains presented below share a single source sample, sequenced in a study of blood T cell repertoires in COVID-19. Only in-frame clones appear in the TCRdb table, and some are missing; sequencing was by immunoSEQ multiplex PCR. The data show hundreds of thousands of clones, about 87% seen once. Sequenced sample: PBMCs or T cells enriched from blood (not recorded which). These receptors came from a woman aged 30 to 39 with acute COVID-19.

This sequence joins TRBV7-2 and TRBJ1-1, with D hard to call. V lost 3 bases, J lost 8 bases, and 7 bases lay in between. This CDR3 has 11 residues. Germline CDR1 is SGHTA and CDR2 is FQGNSA. CDR3 residues: CASSFSLEAFF. CDR3 nucleotide sequence: TGTGCCAGCAGCTTTTCTCTAGAAGCTTTCTTT.

The V and J genes are TRBV18 and TRBJ2-3; the match to TRBD2 covers 9 bases. Germline V CDR1 and CDR2: KGHSH, LQKENI. V lost 3 bases and J lost 2; bases outside the gene matches: 9. The CDR3 contains 17 residues. DNA of the CDR3: TGTGCCAGCTCACCCAACGCAATAGCGGGGGACACAGATACGCAGTATTTT. Amino acid sequence: CASSPNAIAGDTDTQYF.

The chain employs TRBV12-3 or TRBV12-4 and TRBJ2-7; D uncertain. The CDR3 is made up of 13 amino acids. The V and J ends lost 2 bases and 6 bases respectively, with 11 bases between them. Written as DNA, the CDR3 is TGTGCCAGCAGTTTAACTCATTATCGCGAGCAGTACTTC. This sequence encodes CASSLTHYREQYF.

This chain joins TRBV3-1 (or the pseudogene TRBV3-2) and TRBJ1-2; the match to TRBD1 covers 9 bases. Germline CDR1 LGHDT, CDR2 YNNKEL (reference sequence). This CDR3 contains 13 residues. V trimming: 4 bases; J trimming: 8 bases; junction bases outside the gene matches: 5. The CDR3 DNA is TGTGCCAGCAGCCCTAGGACAGGGGACGGCTACACCTTC. This encodes CASSPRTGDGYTF.

To note about this clone: Other DNA sequences in this sample translate to the same CDR3. V usage is TRBV6-5 and J usage is TRBJ1-5, with a weak D call TRBD1 (5 bases). Trimming cost V 5 bases and J 4 bases, with 9 bases left between them. Per the germline V gene, CDR1 is MNHEY and CDR2 is SVGAGI. This CDR3 region has 13 residues. The CDR3 region is CASSRDRNQPQHF. The CDR3 nucleotides read TGTGCCAGCAGTAGAGACAGAAATCAGCCCCAGCATTTT.

This chain connects TRBV2 to TRBJ1-4, with D unclear. Trimming took 4 bases from V and 0 from J, leaving 9 bases between them. The germline CDR1 and CDR2 sequences are SNHLY and FYNNEI. This CDR3 is built from 15 residues. CDR3 nucleotide sequence: TGTGCCAGCAGTGCCACTCGTGCAACTAATGAAAAACTGTTTTTT. Amino acids: CASSATRATNEKLFF.

This clone was observed a single time. The V call is TRBV7-2, the J call TRBJ1-2; a weak D match, TRBD1 (5 bases). Germline-derived CDR1 and CDR2 are SGHTA and FQGNSA. Trimming cost V 1 base and J 5 bases, with 14 bases left between them. This CDR3 has 15 residues. Written as DNA, the CDR3 is TGTGCCAGCAGCTTAGGAGACGGGGACTTATATGGCTACACCTTC. This sequence encodes CASSLGDGDLYGYTF.

The chain is built from TRBV5-1 and TRBJ2-5; 8 bases are shared with TRBD1. J gave up 5 bases and V 4 bases, and 13 bases lay outside the gene matches. This CDR3 spans 16 amino acids. CDR1 SGHRS and CDR2 YFSETQ come from the germline V gene. CDR3 DNA: TGCGCCAGCAGCCCAGATGAGGGCAGGGGGCACGAGACCCAGTACTTC. Protein: CASSPDEGRGHETQYF.

This chain uses TRBV29-1 with TRBJ1-3, with 7 bases matching TRBD1. CDR1 SQVTM and CDR2 ANQGSEA come from the germline V gene. V shed 6 bases, J shed 3 bases, and the junction held 5 bases outside the gene matches. The CDR3 is 13 amino acids. CDR3 protein: CSVAGTVGNTIYF. CDR3 bases: TGCAGCGTCGCGGGGACAGTTGGAAACACCATATATTTT.

The chain joins TRBV6-6 to TRBJ1-2, with D uncertain. Trimming stripped 7 bases from V and 6 bases from J, with 15 bases between. The germline V gene has CDR1 MNHNY and CDR2 SVGAGI (reference sequence). The CDR3 contains 13 residues. The CDR3 reads CASTHVLGHGYTF. In DNA form, the CDR3 reads TGTGCCAGCACCCACGTTTTGGGCCATGGCTACACCTTC.

The rearrangement joins TRBV2 to TRBJ1-3, with D possibly TRBD1 on 5 matching bases. From germline, CDR1 is SNHLY and CDR2 FYNNEI. This CDR3 contains 16 residues. The germline V and J ends were trimmed by 4 bases and 0 bases, with 13 bases remaining between them. The CDR3 nucleotides read TGTGCCAGCAGTGGTAGGGGTCGGACCTCTGGAAACACCATATATTTT. Protein product: CASSGRGRTSGNTIYF.

The chain links TRBV20-1 to TRBJ1-1; possibly TRBD1 for D (6 bases). The CDR3 is 11 amino acids. Germline V CDR1 and CDR2: DFQATT, SNEGSKA (reference sequence). Between the trimmed V and J ends, which lost 2 bases and 10 bases, there was a span of 11 bases. CDR3 nucleotides: TGCAGTGCTAGACAGGGGCGGGCAGCTTTCTTT. Translation: CSARQGRAAFF.

CDR3 residues: CASGGRGGQSNEKLFF. The CDR3 DNA sequence: TGTGCCAGCGGGGGTCGTGGTGGACAGAGTAATGAAAAACTGTTTTTT. J is TRBJ1-4 and V is TRBV11-2; D might be TRBD1 (6 bases). Germline CDR1 is SGHAT and CDR2 is FQNNGV. The CDR3 is made up of 16 amino acids. V lost 8 bases and J lost 4, with 20 bases in between.

This clone was picked up one time. This chain links TRBV5-1 with TRBJ1-4, with D possibly matching TRBD1 (5 bases). Trimming took off 4 bases at V and 4 bases at J, with 14 bases between the two ends. The germline V gene encodes CDR1 SGHRS and CDR2 YFSETQ. The length of the CDR3 is 15 residues. The CDR3 DNA follows: TGCGCCAGCAGCCTCACAGGTTCCCTTAATGAAAAACTGTTTTTT. This translates into CASSLTGSLNEKLFF. Filled out from reference TRBV5-1 and TRBJ1-4, the complete variable domain reads KAGVTQTPRYLIKTRGQQVTLSCSPISGHRSVSWYQQTPGQGLQFLFEYFSETQRNKGNFPGRFSGRQFSNSRSEMNVSTLELGDSALYLCASSLTGSLNEKLFFGSGTQLSVL.

This clone came up once. The gene calls are TRBV4-3 and TRBJ1-6; D is uncertain. From germline, CDR1 is LGHNA and CDR2 YSLEER. The CDR3 has 13 residues. Between the trimmed V and J ends, which lost 0 bases and 10 bases, there was a span of 7 bases. The CDR3 loop reads CASSQEEGSPLHF. In DNA form, the CDR3 reads TGCGCCAGCAGCCAAGAAGAGGGCTCACCCCTCCACTTT.

V gene TRBV7-8 combines with J gene TRBJ2-5; 8 bases map to TRBD1. Germline V gives CDR1 SGHVS, CDR2 FQNEAQ. CDR3 size: 15 residues. The V gene end was trimmed by 1 base and the J gene end by 4 bases; junction bases not matched to a gene: 5. CDR3 protein: CASSLESGGLETQYF. The CDR3 region has the DNA TGTGCCAGCAGCTTAGAGTCAGGGGGCCTAGAGACCCAGTACTTC.

V usage is TRBV5-1 and J usage is TRBJ1-3, with unresolved D. CDR1 is SGHRS, CDR2 YFSETQ, per germline. With 2 bases removed from V and 0 bases from J, the gap between germline ends came to 6 bases. The CDR3 extends over 14 amino acids. In nucleotides, the CDR3 is TGCGCCAGCAGCTTAGAGGGCTCTGGAAACACCATATATTTT. Protein: CASSLEGSGNTIYF.

The rearrangement joins TRBV29-1 to TRBJ1-1, with D unclear. V was shortened by 4 bases and J by 1 base, with 7 bases between the two germline ends. CDR1 and CDR2 (germline): SQVTM, ANQGSEA. The CDR3 consists of 12 residues. DNA of the CDR3: TGCAGCGTTGCATCAGAGAACACTGAAGCTTTCTTT. Amino acids: CSVASENTEAFF.

The genes are TRBV27 and TRBJ2-3; 7 bases match TRBD1. The CDR3 loop spans 15 amino acids. Germline V CDR1 and CDR2: MNHEY, SMNVEV (reference sequence). Trimming cost V 4 bases and J 5 bases; bases outside gene matches: 9. The CDR3 DNA follows: TGTGCCAGCAGTTCACGGGACAGACTCCTAGATACGCAGTATTTT. This codes for CASSSRDRLLDTQYF.

The CDR3 loop is CASSQGDSSNEKLFF. In nucleotides, the CDR3 is TGTGCCAGCAGCCAAGGGGACAGCTCTAATGAAAAACTGTTTTTT. The chain has TRBV3-1 (or the pseudogene TRBV3-2) and TRBJ1-4; 7 bases are a match to TRBD1. CDR3 length: 15 amino acids. The germline V gene encodes CDR1 LGHDT and CDR2 YNNKEL (reference sequence). V dropped 1 base and J dropped 3; count of bases not matched to a gene: 2.

This clone was counted a single time. The chain couples TRBV27 to TRBJ2-1; TRBD2 matches at 8 bases. CDR3 length: 15 amino acids. The germline V gene has CDR1 MNHEY and CDR2 SMNVEV (reference sequence). Trimming removed 4 bases from V and 2 bases from J; junction bases left unmatched: 4. The CDR3 DNA reads TGTGCCAGCAGTTCCGGGGGGGCCGCCTACAATGAGCAGTTCTTC. Protein: CASSSGGAAYNEQFF.

The chain links TRBV6-2 or TRBV6-3 to TRBJ2-2; 7 nucleotides align to TRBD1. The CDR3 covers 14 residues. V gave up 4 bases and J gave up 8 bases; unmatched junction bases: 7. Looked up from germline, CDR1 is MNHEY and CDR2 is SVGEGT. This CDR3 reads CASSSTGSSGELFF. The CDR3 DNA is TGTGCCAGCAGTTCGACAGGGTCTTCGGGGGAGCTGTTTTTT.